This TCR beta chain is drawn from a study of T cells in Graves' hyperthyroidism and ophthalmopathy. The source material, RNA transcripts, was used to amplify TCR beta CDR3 regions. The TCR CDR3 was amplified in a first-round RT-PCR using the HTBI primer set. Via MiXCR, TCRdb re-called the multiplex PCR reads, giving one row per CDR3 protein. The sample has 700,000 to 850,000 distinct CDR3 sequences, over 35% seen once. Turning to this clonotype: Its antigen remains unknown.

When ophthalmopathy did not progress within 18 months, Graves' hyperthyroidism was considered stable. Patients aged 18 to 65 with hyperthyroidism were newly diagnosed, with duration under 2 months. For the diagnoses, clinical symptoms, serum thyroxine and TRAb, thyroid ultrasound and orbital computed tomography were used. Study results and caveats: In blood, most of the thyroid clonotypes expanded above 0.001 were also present.

The CDR3 is made up of 14 amino acids. CDR1 and CDR2 from the germline V gene are SGHRS and YFSETQ. V gave up 7 bases and J gave up 2 bases, with 16 bases separating them. This clonotype was obtained from a woman aged 40 to 50 with Graves' hyperthyroidism. V is TRBV5-1 and J is TRBJ2-7; no reliable D call. The sample taken for sequencing was blood. The CDR3 bases are TGCGCCAGCTCTGACCTTTTGGGAACCTACGAGCAGTACTTC. Translating gives CASSDLLGTYEQYF.